This TCR beta chain was sequenced during a study of T-cell reconstitution after alpha-beta-depleted transplantation in children. Findings of the study overall: Some patients' high day-60 TCRbeta diversity was attributed to recipient cells surviving conditioning. Reported findings indicate that, about two months after transplant, alpha-beta T cells came from several hundred expanded clones, which were derived from non-depleted graft cells. Fresh T-cell production supplied most of the T-cell counts and diversity seen one year after transplant.

This clonotype turned up a few times. The antigen is undetermined. Germline V gene lookup returns CDR1 SEHNR and CDR2 FQNEAQ (reference sequence). Trimming removed 2 bases at V and 5 bases at J, with 19 bases between. There are 16 residues in the CDR3. Library preparation (for TCRbeta) was performed with unique molecular identifiers. TCRdb ran MiXCR on the PCR reads and lists one entry per CDR3 protein. The data show hundreds of thousands of distinct CDR3 sequences, around 13% seen once. V usage is TRBV7-9 and J usage is TRBJ2-7; a possible D gene is TRBD2 (7 bases). The source of this sequence is a girl aged 2-10 years with congenital amegakaryocytic thrombocytopenia, due to receive a stem cell transplant. Sample: PBMCs, taken before TCRalphabeta/CD19-depleted stem cell transplant. The CDR3 is CASSLPASGDMNEQYF. The CDR3 nucleotides are TGTGCCAGCAGCTTACCGGCGAGCGGGGACATGAACGAGCAGTACTTC.